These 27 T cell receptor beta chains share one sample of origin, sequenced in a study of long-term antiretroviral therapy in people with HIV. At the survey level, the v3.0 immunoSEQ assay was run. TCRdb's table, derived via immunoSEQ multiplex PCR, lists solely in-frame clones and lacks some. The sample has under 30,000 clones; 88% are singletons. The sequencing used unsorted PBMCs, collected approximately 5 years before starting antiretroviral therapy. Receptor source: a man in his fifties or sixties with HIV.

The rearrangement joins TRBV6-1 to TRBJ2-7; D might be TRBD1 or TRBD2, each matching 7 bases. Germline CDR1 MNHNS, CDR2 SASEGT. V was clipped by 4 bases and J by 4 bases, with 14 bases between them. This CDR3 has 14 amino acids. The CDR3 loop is CASSVTGEGYEQYF. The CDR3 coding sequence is TGTGCCAGCAGTGTAACAGGGGAGGGTTACGAGCAGTACTTC.

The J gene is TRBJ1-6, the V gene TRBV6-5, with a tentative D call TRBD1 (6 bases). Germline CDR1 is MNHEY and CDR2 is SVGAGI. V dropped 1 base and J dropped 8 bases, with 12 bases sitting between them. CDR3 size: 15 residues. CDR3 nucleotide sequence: TGTGCCAGCAGTTACTATGGGGGGCTTGATTCACCCCTCCACTTT. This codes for CASSYYGGLDSPLHF.

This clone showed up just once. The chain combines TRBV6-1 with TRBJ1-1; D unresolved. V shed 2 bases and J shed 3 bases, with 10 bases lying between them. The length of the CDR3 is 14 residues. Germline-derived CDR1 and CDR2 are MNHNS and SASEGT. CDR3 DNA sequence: TGTGCCAGCAGTGAAAGTCAAGGGTACACTGAAGCTTTCTTT. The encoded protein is CASSESQGYTEAFF.

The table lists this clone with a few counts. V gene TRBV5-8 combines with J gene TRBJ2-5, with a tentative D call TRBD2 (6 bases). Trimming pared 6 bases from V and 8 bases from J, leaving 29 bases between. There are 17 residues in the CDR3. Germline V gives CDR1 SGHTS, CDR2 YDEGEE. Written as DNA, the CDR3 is TGTGCCAGCACCTCACCCCTGGCGGGACCCCAGGGTATAACCCAGTACTTC. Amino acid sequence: CASTSPLAGPQGITQYF.

In DNA form, the CDR3 reads TGTGCCAGCAACCTCTACTTGTTTGGCACAGATACGCAGTATTTT. This sequence encodes CASNLYLFGTDTQYF. V and J are TRBV7-2 and TRBJ2-3, with D uncertain. CDR1 and CDR2 (germline): SGHTA, FQGNSA. CDR3 length equals 15 residues. The V and J ends lost 7 bases and 1 base respectively, with 15 bases between them.

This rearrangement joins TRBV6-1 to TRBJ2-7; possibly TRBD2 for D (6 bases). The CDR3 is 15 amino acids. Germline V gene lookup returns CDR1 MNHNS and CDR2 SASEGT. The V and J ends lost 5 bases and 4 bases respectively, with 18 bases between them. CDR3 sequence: CASSPAQRRVYEQYF. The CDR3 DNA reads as TGTGCCAGCAGTCCAGCCCAAAGGAGGGTATACGAGCAGTACTTC.

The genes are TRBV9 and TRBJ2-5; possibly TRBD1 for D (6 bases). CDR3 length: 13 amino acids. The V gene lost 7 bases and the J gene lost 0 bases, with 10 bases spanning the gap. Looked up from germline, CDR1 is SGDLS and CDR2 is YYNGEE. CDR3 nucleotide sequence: TGTGCCAGCGGGGGCGCGGACCAAGAGACCCAGTACTTC. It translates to CASGGADQETQYF.

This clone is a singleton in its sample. CDR3 sequence: CASSPFTGPPSYEQYF. The CDR3 nucleotides read TGTGCCAGCTCACCATTCACAGGGCCTCCCTCCTACGAGCAGTACTTC. J is TRBJ2-7 and V is TRBV18, with TRBD1 as a possible D gene (6 bases). Germline V CDR1 and CDR2: KGHSH, LQKENI. The CDR3 runs to 16 residues. Trimming took 2 bases from V and 0 from J, leaving 14 bases between them.

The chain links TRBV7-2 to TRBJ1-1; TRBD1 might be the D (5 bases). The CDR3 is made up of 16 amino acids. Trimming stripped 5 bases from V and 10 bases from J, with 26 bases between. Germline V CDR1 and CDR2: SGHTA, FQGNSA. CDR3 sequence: CASSATYTGTSRGAFF. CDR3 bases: TGTGCCAGCAGCGCGACCTATACCGGGACCTCCCGGGGAGCTTTCTTT.

The DNA for the CDR3 is TGTGCCAGCAGCGTTGGGGGACGCGAGATGAACACTGAAGCTTTCTTT. It codes for CASSVGGREMNTEAFF. This chain joins TRBV9 and TRBJ1-1; possible D gene TRBD1, 5 bases. The germline V and J ends were trimmed by 2 bases and 0 bases, with 14 bases remaining between them. CDR3 length equals 16 residues. Per the germline V gene, CDR1 is SGDLS and CDR2 is YYNGEE.

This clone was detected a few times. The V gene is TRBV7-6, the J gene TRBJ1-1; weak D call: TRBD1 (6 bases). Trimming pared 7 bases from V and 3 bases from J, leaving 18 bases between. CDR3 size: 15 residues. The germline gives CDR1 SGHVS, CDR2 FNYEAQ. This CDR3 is CASTHAGGRDTEAFF. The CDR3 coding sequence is TGTGCCAGCACCCACGCTGGGGGGCGGGACACTGAAGCTTTCTTT.

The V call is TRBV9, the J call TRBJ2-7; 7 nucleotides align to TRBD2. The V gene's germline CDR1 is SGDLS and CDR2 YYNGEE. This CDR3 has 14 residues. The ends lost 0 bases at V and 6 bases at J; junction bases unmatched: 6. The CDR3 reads CASSVATGGGEQYF. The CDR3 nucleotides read TGTGCCAGCAGCGTAGCTACGGGGGGAGGCGAGCAGTACTTC.

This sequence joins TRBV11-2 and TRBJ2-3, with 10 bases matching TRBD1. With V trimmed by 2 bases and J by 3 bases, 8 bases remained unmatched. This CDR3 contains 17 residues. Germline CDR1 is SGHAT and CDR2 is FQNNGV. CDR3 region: CASSLRRQGARTDTQYF. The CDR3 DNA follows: TGTGCCAGCAGCTTACGGAGACAGGGGGCTCGGACAGATACGCAGTATTTT.

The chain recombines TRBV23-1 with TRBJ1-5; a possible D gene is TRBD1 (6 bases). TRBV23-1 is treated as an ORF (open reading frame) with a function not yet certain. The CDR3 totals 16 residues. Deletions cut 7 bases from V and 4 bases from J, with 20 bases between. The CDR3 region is CASIQVTGKRNQPQHF. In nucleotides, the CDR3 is TGCGCCAGCATCCAAGTCACAGGGAAGCGGAATCAGCCCCAGCATTTT.

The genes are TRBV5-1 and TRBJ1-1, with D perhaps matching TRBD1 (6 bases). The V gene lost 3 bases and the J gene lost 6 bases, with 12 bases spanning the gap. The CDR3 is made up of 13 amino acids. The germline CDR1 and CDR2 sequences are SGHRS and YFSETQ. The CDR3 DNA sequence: TGCGCCAGCAGCTCCGAGGGGGGGTCTGAAGCTTTCTTT. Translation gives CASSSEGGSEAFF. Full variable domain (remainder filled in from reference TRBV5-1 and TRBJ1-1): KAGVTQTPRYLIKTRGQQVTLSCSPISGHRSVSWYQQTPGQGLQFLFEYFSETQRNKGNFPGRFSGRQFSNSRSEMNVSTLELGDSALYLCASSSEGGSEAFFGQGTRLTVV.

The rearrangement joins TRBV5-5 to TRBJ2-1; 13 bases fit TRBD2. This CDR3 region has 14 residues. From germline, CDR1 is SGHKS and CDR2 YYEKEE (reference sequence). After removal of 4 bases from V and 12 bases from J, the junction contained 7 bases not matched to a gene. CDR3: CASSGLAGVSGQFF. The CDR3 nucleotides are TGTGCCAGCAGCGGACTAGCGGGAGTTTCAGGGCAGTTCTTC.

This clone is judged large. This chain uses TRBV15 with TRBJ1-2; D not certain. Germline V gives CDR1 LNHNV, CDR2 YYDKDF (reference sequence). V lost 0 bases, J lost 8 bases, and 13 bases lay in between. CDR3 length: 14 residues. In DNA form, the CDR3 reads TGTGCCACCAGCAGAGATCGGCAAACCCCCGGCTACACCTTC. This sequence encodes CATSRDRQTPGYTF.

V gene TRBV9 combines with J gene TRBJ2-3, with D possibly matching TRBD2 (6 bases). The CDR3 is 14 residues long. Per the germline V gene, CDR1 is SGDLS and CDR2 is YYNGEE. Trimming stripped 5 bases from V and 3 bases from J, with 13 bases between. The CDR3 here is CASRDPRGTDTQYF. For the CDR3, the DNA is TGTGCCAGCAGGGACCCCCGGGGGACAGATACGCAGTATTTT.

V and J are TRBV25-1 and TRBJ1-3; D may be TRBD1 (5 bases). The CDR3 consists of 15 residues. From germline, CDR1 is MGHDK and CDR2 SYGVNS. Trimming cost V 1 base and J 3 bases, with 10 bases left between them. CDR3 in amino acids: CASSELGGGGNTIYF. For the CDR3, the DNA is TGTGCCAGCAGTGAATTGGGGGGAGGTGGAAACACCATATATTTT.

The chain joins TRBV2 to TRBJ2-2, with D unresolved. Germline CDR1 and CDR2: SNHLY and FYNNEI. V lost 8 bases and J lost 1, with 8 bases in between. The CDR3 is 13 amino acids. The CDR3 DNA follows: TGTGCCAGCGTATCCCTGAACACCGGGGAGCTGTTTTTT. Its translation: CASVSLNTGELFF.

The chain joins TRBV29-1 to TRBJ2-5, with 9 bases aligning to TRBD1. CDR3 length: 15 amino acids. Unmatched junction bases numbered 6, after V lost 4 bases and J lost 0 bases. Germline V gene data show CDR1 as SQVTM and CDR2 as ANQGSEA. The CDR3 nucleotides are TGCAGCGTTGGGGGCGACAGGGGGAACCAAGAGACCCAGTACTTC. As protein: CSVGGDRGNQETQYF.

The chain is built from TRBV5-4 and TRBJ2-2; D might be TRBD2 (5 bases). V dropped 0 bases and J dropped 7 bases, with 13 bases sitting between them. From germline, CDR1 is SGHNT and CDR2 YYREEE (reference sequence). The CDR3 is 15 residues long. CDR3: CASSLDVPAGGELFF. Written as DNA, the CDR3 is TGTGCCAGCAGCTTGGATGTCCCGGCGGGCGGGGAGCTGTTTTTT.

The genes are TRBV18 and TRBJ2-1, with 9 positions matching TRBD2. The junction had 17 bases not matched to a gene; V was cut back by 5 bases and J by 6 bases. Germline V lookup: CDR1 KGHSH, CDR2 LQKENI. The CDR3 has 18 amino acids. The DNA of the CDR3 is TGTGCCAGCTCAAAACCGAACTTGGCGGGAGGGCTTTTCAATGAGCAGTTCTTC. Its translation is CASSKPNLAGGLFNEQFF.

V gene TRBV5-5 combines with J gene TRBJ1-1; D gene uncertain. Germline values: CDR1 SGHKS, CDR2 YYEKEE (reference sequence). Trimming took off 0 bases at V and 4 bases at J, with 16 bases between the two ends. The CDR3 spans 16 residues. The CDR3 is CASSLEYWTYSTEAFF. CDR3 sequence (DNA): TGTGCCAGCAGCTTGGAGTATTGGACGTATAGCACTGAAGCTTTCTTT.

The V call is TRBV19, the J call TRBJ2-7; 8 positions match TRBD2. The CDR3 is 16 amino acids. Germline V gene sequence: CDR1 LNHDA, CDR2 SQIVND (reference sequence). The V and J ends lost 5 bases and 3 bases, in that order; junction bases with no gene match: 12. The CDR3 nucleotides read TGTGCCAGTAGTCCTCCCGGGAGGGGAGATGTCTACGAGCAGTACTTC. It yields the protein CASSPPGRGDVYEQYF.

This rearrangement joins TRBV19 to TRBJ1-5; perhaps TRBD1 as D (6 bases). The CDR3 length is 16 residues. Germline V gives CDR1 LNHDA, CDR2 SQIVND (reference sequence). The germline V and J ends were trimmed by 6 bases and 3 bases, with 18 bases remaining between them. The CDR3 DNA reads TGTGCCAGTAGCGCTAATACCTGGACAGACAATCAGCCCCAGCATTTT. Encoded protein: CASSANTWTDNQPQHF.

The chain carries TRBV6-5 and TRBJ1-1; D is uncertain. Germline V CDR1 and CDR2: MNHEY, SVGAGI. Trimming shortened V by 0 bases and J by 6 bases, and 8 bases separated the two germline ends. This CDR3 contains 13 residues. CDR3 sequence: CASSYSGDAEAFF. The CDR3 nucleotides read TGTGCCAGCAGTTACTCGGGAGACGCTGAAGCTTTCTTT.